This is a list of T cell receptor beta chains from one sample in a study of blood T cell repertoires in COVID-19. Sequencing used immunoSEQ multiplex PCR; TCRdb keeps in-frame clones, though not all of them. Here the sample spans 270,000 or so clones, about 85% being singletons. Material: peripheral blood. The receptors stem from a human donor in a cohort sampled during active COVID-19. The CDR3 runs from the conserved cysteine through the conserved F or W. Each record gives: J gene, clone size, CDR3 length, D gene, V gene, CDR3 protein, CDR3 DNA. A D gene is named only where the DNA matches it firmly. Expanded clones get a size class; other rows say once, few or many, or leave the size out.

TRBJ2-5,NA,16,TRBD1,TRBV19,CASSTLVGGSQETQYF,TGTGCCAGTAGTACCCTGGTAGGGGGCTCCCAAGAGACCCAGTACTTC
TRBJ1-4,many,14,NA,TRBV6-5,CASKPGLAPEKLFF,TGTGCCAGCAAACCCGGGCTAGCACCTGAAAAACTGTTTTTT
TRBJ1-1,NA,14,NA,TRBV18,CASSPGALTKGAFF,TGTGCCAGCTCACCAGGGGCCCTTACTAAAGGAGCTTTCTTT
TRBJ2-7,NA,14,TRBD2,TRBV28,CASGSGSESYEQYF,TGTGCCAGCGGGAGCGGGAGTGAATCCTACGAGCAGTACTTC
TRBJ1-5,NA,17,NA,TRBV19,CASSHPGTILGNQPQHF,TGTGCCAGTAGCCACCCCGGGACAATACTAGGCAATCAGCCCCAGCATTTT
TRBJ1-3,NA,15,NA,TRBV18,CASSPPTTGGNTIYF,TGTGCCAGCTCACCACCGACTACGGGTGGAAACACCATATATTTT
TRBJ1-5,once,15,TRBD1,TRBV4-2,CASTKDRGGNQPQHF,TGTGCCAGCACTAAAGACAGGGGCGGAAATCAGCCCCAGCATTTT
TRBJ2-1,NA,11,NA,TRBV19,CASTGYNEQFF,TGTGCCAGTACAGGGTACAATGAGCAGTTCTTC
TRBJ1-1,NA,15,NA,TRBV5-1,CASSLGGRGNTEAFF,TGCGCCAGCAGTCTCGGGGGTCGAGGGAACACTGAAGCTTTCTTT
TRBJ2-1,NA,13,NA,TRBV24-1,CATSGPGANEQFF,TGTGCCACCTCGGGGCCAGGGGCGAATGAGCAGTTCTTC
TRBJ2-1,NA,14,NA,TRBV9,CASSALGMSNEQFF,TGTGCCAGCAGCGCTTTGGGCATGTCCAATGAGCAGTTCTTC
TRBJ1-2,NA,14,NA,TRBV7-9,CASTPPGFNYGYTF,TGTGCCAGCACCCCCCCGGGGTTTAACTATGGCTACACCTTC
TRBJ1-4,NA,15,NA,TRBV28,CASSSGGATNEKLFF,TGTGCCAGCAGTTCCGGAGGGGCAACTAATGAAAAACTGTTTTTT
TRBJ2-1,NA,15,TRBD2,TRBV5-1,CASSLASGRMLEQFF,TGCGCCAGCAGCTTGGCTAGCGGGAGAATGTTAGAGCAGTTCTTC
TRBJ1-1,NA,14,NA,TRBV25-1,CASSESGVNTEAFF,TGTGCCAGCAGTGAATCAGGGGTGAACACTGAAGCTTTCTTT
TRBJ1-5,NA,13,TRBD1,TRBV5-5,CASRRTGDQPQHF,TGTGCCAGCAGGCGGACAGGGGATCAGCCCCAGCATTTT
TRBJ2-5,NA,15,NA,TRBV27,CASSPQKGPPETQYF,TGTGCCAGCAGTCCACAAAAGGGGCCCCCAGAGACCCAGTACTTC
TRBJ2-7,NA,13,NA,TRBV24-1,CVTSRGSGYEQYF,TGTGTCACCAGCCGAGGCAGTGGATACGAGCAGTACTTC
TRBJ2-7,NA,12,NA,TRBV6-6,CASRGAGNEQYF,TGTGCCAGCAGAGGAGCGGGCAACGAGCAGTACTTC
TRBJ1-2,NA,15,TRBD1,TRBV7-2,CASSLTTGGKNGYTF,TGTGCCAGCAGCTTGACGACAGGGGGGAAGAATGGCTACACCTTC
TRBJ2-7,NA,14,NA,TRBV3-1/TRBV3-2,CASSPGLNSYEQYF,TGTGCCAGCAGCCCGGGACTCAACTCCTACGAGCAGTACTTC
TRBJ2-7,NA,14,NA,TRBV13,CASSLAVASYEQYF,TGTGCCAGCAGCTTAGCGGTTGCGTCCTACGAGCAGTACTTC
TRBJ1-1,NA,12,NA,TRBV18,CASSVLEAEAFF,TGTGCCAGCTCGGTGCTGGAGGCTGAAGCTTTCTTT
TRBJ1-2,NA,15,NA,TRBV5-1,CASSLWTIQDYGYTF,TGCGCCAGCAGCTTGTGGACAATCCAAGACTATGGCTACACCTTC
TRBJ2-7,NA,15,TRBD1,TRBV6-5,CASSYSRQGAGEQYF,TGTGCCAGCAGTTACTCGAGACAGGGGGCTGGCGAGCAGTACTTC
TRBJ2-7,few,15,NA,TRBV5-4,CASSSGHTGTYEQYF,TGTGCCAGCAGCTCAGGGCATACTGGAACCTACGAGCAGTACTTC
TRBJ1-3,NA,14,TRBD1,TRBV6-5,CASSTGADGNTIYF,TGTGCCAGCAGTACAGGGGCGGACGGAAACACCATATATTTT
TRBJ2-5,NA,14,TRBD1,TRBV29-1,CSVEHRDSQETQYF,TGCAGCGTTGAACACCGGGACAGCCAAGAGACCCAGTACTTC
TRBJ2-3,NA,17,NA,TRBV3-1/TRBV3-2,CASSQKGAGPPSGTQYF,TGTGCCAGCAGCCAAAAAGGGGCGGGGCCCCCATCGGGTACGCAGTATTTT
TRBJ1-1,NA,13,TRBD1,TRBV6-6,CASSQGTDFEAFF,TGTGCCAGCAGCCAGGGGACAGATTTTGAAGCTTTCTTT
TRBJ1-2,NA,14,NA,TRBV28,CASLLTAPNYGYTF,TGTGCCAGCCTACTGACAGCCCCTAACTATGGCTACACCTTC
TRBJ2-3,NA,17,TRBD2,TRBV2,CASWGGLAGGLSDTQYF,TGTGCCAGCTGGGGAGGACTAGCGGGAGGGTTATCGGATACGCAGTATTTT
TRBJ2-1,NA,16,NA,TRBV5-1,CASKYNAGSSYNEQFF,TGCGCCAGCAAATACAATGCGGGTAGCTCCTACAATGAGCAGTTCTTC
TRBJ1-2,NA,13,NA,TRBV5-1,CASSLATKYGYTF,TGCGCCAGCAGCTTGGCGACAAAGTATGGCTACACCTTC
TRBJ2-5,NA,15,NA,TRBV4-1,CASSQDLGALTTQYF,TGCGCCAGCAGCCAAGATTTGGGGGCCCTTACCACCCAGTACTTC
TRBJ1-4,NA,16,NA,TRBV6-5,CASSYRRADLNEKLFF,TGTGCCAGCAGTTACCGCAGGGCAGACCTAAATGAAAAACTGTTTTTT
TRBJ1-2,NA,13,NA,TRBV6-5,CASSLQGGHGYTF,TGTGCCAGCAGTTTACAAGGGGGTCACGGCTACACCTTC
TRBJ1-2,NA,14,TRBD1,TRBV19,CASSGGTGNYGYTF,TGTGCCAGTAGTGGGGGGACAGGGAACTATGGCTACACCTTC
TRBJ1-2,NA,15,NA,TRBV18,CASSPDNRGGYGYTF,TGTGCCAGCTCACCTGATAATCGAGGTGGGTATGGCTACACCTTC
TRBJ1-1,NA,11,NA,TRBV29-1,CSVQGTSEAFF,TGCAGCGTTCAGGGTACGAGTGAAGCTTTCTTT
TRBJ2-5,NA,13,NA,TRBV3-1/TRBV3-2,CASSLRAAETQYF,TGTGCCAGCAGCCTCAGGGCGGCCGAGACCCAGTACTTC
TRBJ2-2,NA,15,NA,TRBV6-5,CASRDGGLNTGELFF,TGTGCCAGCAGGGACGGAGGGTTAAACACCGGGGAGCTGTTTTTT
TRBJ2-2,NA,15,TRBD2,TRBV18,CASSKGTSNTGELFF,TGTGCCAGCTCCAAGGGGACTAGTAACACCGGGGAGCTGTTTTTT
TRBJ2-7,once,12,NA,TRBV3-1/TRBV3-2,CASSRTAYEQYF,TGTGCCAGCAGCCGGACAGCATACGAGCAGTACTTC
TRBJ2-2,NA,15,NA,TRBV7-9,CASSLNVVGTGELFF,TGTGCCAGCAGCTTAAATGTAGTCGGCACCGGGGAGCTGTTTTTT
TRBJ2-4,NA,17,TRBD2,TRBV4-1,CASSQGLSGLAGHIQYF,TGCGCCAGCAGCCAAGGTCTGAGCGGACTAGCGGGGCACATTCAGTACTTC
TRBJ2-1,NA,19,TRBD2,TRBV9,CASSAAGTSPLSSYNEQFF,TGTGCCAGCAGCGCAGCAGGGACTAGCCCCCTGAGCTCCTACAATGAGCAGTTCTTC
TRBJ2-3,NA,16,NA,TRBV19,CASSIGQGLSTDTQYF,TGTGCCAGTAGTATAGGGCAGGGATTAAGCACAGATACGCAGTATTTT
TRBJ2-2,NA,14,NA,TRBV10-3,CAIRGGANTGELFF,TGTGCCATCAGGGGGGGTGCAAACACCGGGGAGCTGTTTTTT
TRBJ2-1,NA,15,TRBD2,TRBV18,CASSPELAGVNEQFF,TGTGCCAGCTCACCAGAACTAGCGGGAGTAAATGAGCAGTTCTTC
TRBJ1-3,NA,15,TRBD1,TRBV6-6,CASSEDRVAGNTIYF,TGTGCCAGCAGTGAGGACAGGGTAGCTGGAAACACCATATATTTT
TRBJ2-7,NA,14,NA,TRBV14,CASSPGWGDYEQYF,TGTGCCAGCAGCCCGGGTTGGGGGGACTACGAGCAGTACTTC
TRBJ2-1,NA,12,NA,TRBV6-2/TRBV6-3,CASSYAESGQFF,TGTGCCAGCAGTTACGCAGAAAGCGGACAGTTCTTC
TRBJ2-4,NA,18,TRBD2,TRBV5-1,CASSLGTSGLLAKNIQYF,TGCGCCAGCAGCTTGGGGACTAGCGGGTTACTAGCCAAAAACATTCAGTACTTC